This T cell receptor (beta chain) came from a study of shared clonotypes between healthy human individuals. Points from the study as a whole: An effect of sequencing depth on clonotype sharing among donors was expected.

Trimming took off 3 bases at V and 4 bases at J, with 15 bases between the two ends. CDR1 and CDR2 from the germline V gene are SGHTA and FQGNSA. This CDR3 spans 15 amino acids. Concerning this clone itself: Its target is not known.

Ten immunoSEQ deep assay plates were used to sequence the DNA of unsorted PBMCs. Authors' processing steps: Filtering of immunoSEQ junctional sequences could not match full-length read filtering. Using immunoSEQ multiplex PCR, the repertoire was profiled, and TCRdb retains in-frame clones only, with some absent. V and J calls and clone size come straight from that table; D and trimming were deduced from the DNA. The repertoire includes about 450,000 clones, about 80% of them detected once, and about an eighth sits in the top ten. This TCR derives from a woman aged 35 to 49 in good health. Some clones in this sample may be carry-over from other donors' samples. What was sequenced was PBMCs. This sequence joins TRBV7-2 and TRBJ1-1; no clear D. CDR3 sequence reads: CASSLMGRTGTEAFF. The CDR3 DNA sequence: TGTGCCAGCAGCTTGATGGGCAGAACGGGCACTGAAGCTTTCTTT.